This T cell receptor (beta chain) was recorded in a study of Graves' ophthalmopathy and Graves' hyperthyroidism. Trimming took 12 bases from V and 7 from J; bases not matched to a gene: 13. This CDR3 spans 14 amino acids. CDR1 is KGHDR and CDR2 is SFDVKD in the germline V gene. To note about this clonotype: A much larger clone lies one base from this, so it may be a read error.

Scientists amplified the TCR beta CDR3 regions from RNA transcripts. An opening RT-PCR round employed HTBI primers and preceded a second-round multiplex PCR. Each CDR3 protein is one row after TCRdb ran MiXCR on the multiplex PCR reads. The table has 600,000 to 950,000 distinct CDR3 sequences, about 44% seen once. The sequence was collected from an adult man with Graves' ophthalmopathy. The rearrangement uses TRBV24-1 and TRBJ1-5; 8 nucleotides align to TRBD1. The sample comprised peripheral blood. This chain's CDR3 is CAGSSSGGRQPQHF. CDR3 DNA sequence: TGTGCCGGCAGCTCCTCAGGGGGCCGACAGCCCCAGCATTTT.